These 10 T cell receptor beta chains share one sample of origin, sequenced in a study of graft-versus-host responses after intestinal transplantation. This table comes from immunoSEQ multiplex PCR, and its TCRdb copy is limited to in-frame clones, with some not included. The sample shows about 21,000 clones, 55% to 65% of them seen only once. The sequencing here drew on alloreactive CD4+ T cells from a mixed lymphocyte reaction culture, taken before intestinal transplant. Subset noted: CFSE-low proliferating T cells sorted from roughly six-day pre-transplant mixed lymphocyte reaction (GvH or HvG direction). Source of these receptors: a human patient who received an intestinal transplant.

The chain uses TRBV5-1 and TRBJ1-2; TRBD1 might be the D (5 bases). This CDR3 has 15 amino acids. Germline CDR1 and CDR2: SGHRS and YFSETQ. The V end was cut by 6 bases, the J end by 2 bases, with 17 bases between. The CDR3 region has the DNA TGCGCCAGCAAGCGAACGGGGCGGGAAAACTATGGCTACACCTTC. The encoded protein is CASKRTGRENYGYTF.

The table lists this clone with a few counts. J is TRBJ2-7 and V is TRBV10-2, with D possibly being TRBD1 (5 bases). Germline CDR1 reads WSHSY; CDR2 reads SAAADI. Trimming stripped 7 bases from V and 2 bases from J, with 15 bases between. The CDR3 has 14 residues. This CDR3 is CASIQGKGTYEQYF. The CDR3 nucleotides read TGCGCCAGCATCCAAGGAAAGGGGACCTACGAGCAGTACTTC.

The V gene is TRBV9, the J gene TRBJ2-7, with TRBD2 identical over 7 bases. The CDR3 consists of 13 residues. The V segment lost 1 base and the J segment 7 bases; nucleotides outside the gene matches: 5. Germline CDR1 and CDR2: SGDLS and YYNGEE. The CDR3: CASSVFDGGEQYF. CDR3 sequence (DNA): TGTGCCAGCAGCGTATTCGACGGGGGGGAGCAGTACTTC.

V is TRBV5-1 and J is TRBJ2-5; D possibly corresponds to TRBD2 (7 bases). V was clipped by 8 bases and J by 2 bases, with 16 bases between them. CDR1 is SGHRS, CDR2 YFSETQ, per germline. The CDR3 totals 14 residues. CDR3 residues: CASFSEGGQETQYF. DNA for the CDR3: TGCGCCAGTTTCTCCGAGGGGGGGCAAGAGACCCAGTACTTC. Full variable domain (outside the CDR3, taken from reference TRBV5-1 and TRBJ2-5): KAGVTQTPRYLIKTRGQQVTLSCSPISGHRSVSWYQQTPGQGLQFLFEYFSETQRNKGNFPGRFSGRQFSNSRSEMNVSTLELGDSALYLCASFSEGGQETQYFGPGTRLLVL.

The chain joins TRBV14 to TRBJ1-3; the match to TRBD1 covers 8 bases. CDR1 SGHDN and CDR2 FVKESK come from the germline V gene. The CDR3 has 16 residues. With 4 bases clipped from V and 2 bases from J, the junction kept 7 bases outside the gene matches. CDR3 region: CASSPGQGAPGNTIYF. The CDR3 nucleotides are TGTGCCAGCAGCCCCGGGCAGGGGGCGCCTGGAAACACCATATATTTT.

The chain has TRBV7-6 and TRBJ2-7, with 7 bases that match TRBD1. The CDR3 is 11 residues long. J was trimmed by 9 bases and V by 5 bases; bases with no gene match: 4. Germline V gene sequence: CDR1 SGHVS, CDR2 FNYEAQ. The CDR3, as DNA: TGTGCCAGCAGCCCCGGGACAGTGCAGTACTTC. Protein sequence: CASSPGTVQYF.

The chain uses TRBV4-1 and TRBJ1-3, with a weak D call TRBD1 (6 bases). The CDR3 length is 16 residues. Trimming removed 5 bases at V and 0 bases at J, with 14 bases between. Per germline, CDR1 MGHRA and CDR2 YSYEKL. CDR3 sequence reads: CASSARDTLSGNTIYF. The CDR3 bases are TGCGCCAGCAGCGCCCGGGACACCCTCTCTGGAAACACCATATATTTT.

The genes are TRBV6-5 and TRBJ1-2, with D possibly being TRBD1 (5 bases). The germline V and J ends were trimmed by 5 bases and 5 bases, with 15 bases remaining between them. Germline assignment: CDR1 MNHEY and CDR2 SVGAGI. The CDR3 has 14 amino acids. The CDR3 DNA follows: TGTGCCAGCAGTCCTCTCGGGGGACCATATGGCTACACCTTC. Its translation: CASSPLGGPYGYTF.

The chain uses TRBV9 and TRBJ2-2; D perhaps matches TRBD2 (6 bases). The CDR3 runs 14 residues. V was clipped by 6 bases and J by 4 bases, with 13 bases between them. Germline V gene data show CDR1 as SGDLS and CDR2 as YYNGEE. The CDR3 coding sequence is TGTGCCAGCAAGGCGGGATCTCGCACCGGGGAGCTGTTTTTT. Translated: CASKAGSRTGELFF.

This clone was picked up a small number of times. The genes are TRBV5-8 and TRBJ2-7; 9 bases are shared with TRBD1. The trim removed 3 bases at V and 3 bases at J, leaving 13 bases unmatched. CDR1 is SGHTS and CDR2 is YDEGEE in the germline V gene. This CDR3 comprises 17 residues. In DNA form, the CDR3 reads TGTGCCAGCAGCTGGGCCCTAAGCGGGACAGGGAGCTACGAGCAGTACTTC. Residues: CASSWALSGTGSYEQYF.